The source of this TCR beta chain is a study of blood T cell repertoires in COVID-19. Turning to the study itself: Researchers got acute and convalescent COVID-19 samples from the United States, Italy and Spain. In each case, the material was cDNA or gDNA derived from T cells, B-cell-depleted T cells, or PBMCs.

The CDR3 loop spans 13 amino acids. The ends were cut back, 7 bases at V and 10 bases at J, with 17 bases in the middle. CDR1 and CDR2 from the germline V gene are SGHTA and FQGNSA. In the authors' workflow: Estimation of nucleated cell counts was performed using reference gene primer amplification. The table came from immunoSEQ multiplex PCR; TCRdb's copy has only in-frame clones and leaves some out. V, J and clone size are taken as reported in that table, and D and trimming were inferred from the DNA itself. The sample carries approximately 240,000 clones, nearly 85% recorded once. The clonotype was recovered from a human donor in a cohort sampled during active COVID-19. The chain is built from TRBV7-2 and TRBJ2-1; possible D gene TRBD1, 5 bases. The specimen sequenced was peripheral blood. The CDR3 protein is CASTTRAVGEQFF. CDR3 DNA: TGTGCCAGCACCACCAGGGCCGTCGGGGAGCAGTTCTTC.